Following are 7 T cell receptor beta chains from one sample sequenced in a study of T-cell memory formation after mild COVID-19. One entry per CDR3 protein, called by TCRdb with MiXCR from the 5' RACE reads. The repertoire holds about 360,000 distinct CDR3 sequences, with 10% to 15% as singletons. Sequenced material: PBMCs or a T cell subset sorted from them (not recorded which). All receptors derive from a man aged 18-30 years who had mild COVID-19 (a few samples of this study predate the infection). Cell type and time point are not known.

The table lists this clonotype with a few counts. As DNA, the CDR3 is TGTGCCAGCAGTGGATACAGGGGTAACACTGAAGCTTTCTTT. Its protein is CASSGYRGNTEAFF. This chain links TRBV2 with TRBJ1-1, with TRBD1 identical over 7 bases. Trimming at V came to 4 bases and at J to 2 bases, leaving 4 bases not matched to a gene. CDR1 and CDR2 (germline): SNHLY, FYNNEI. The CDR3 covers 14 residues.

The genes are TRBV29-1 and TRBJ2-3; D possibly matches TRBD1 or TRBD2 (6 bases each). Deletions cut 0 bases from V and 10 bases from J, with 14 bases between. The CDR3 extends over 13 amino acids. Per germline, CDR1 SQVTM and CDR2 ANQGSEA. Written as DNA, the CDR3 is TGCAGCGTTGAAGATCGAACTAGGGGGGCGCAGTATTTT. Its translation is CSVEDRTRGAQYF.

Only a few counts were recorded for this clonotype. The J gene is TRBJ2-7, the V gene TRBV20-1; weak D call: TRBD1 (5 bases). The length of the CDR3 is 11 residues. Germline CDR1 is DFQATT and CDR2 is SNEGSKA (reference sequence). V lost 5 bases, J lost 6 bases, and 11 bases lay in between. The CDR3 loop reads CSASSGFEQYV. In nucleotides, the CDR3 is TGCAGTGCTTCGTCAGGGTTCGAGCAGTACGTC.

The rearrangement links TRBV6-6 to TRBJ2-5; a weak D match, TRBD2 (6 bases). V gave up 10 bases and J gave up 2 bases, with 11 bases separating them. CDR3 size: 12 residues. Germline V gene data show CDR1 as MNHNY and CDR2 as SVGAGI (reference sequence). This CDR3 is CAIGRGQETQYF. Here the CDR3 DNA reads TGTGCCATCGGACGGGGGCAAGAGACCCAGTACTTC.

The rearrangement links TRBV12-3 or TRBV12-4 to TRBJ1-5, with D perhaps matching TRBD1 (5 bases). The CDR3 extends over 11 amino acids. V shed 3 bases and J shed 11 bases, with 8 bases lying between them. The CDR3 region has the DNA TGTGCCAGCAGTTTTGGGGGGTCCCAGCATTTT. This codes for CASSFGGSQHF.

This clonotype was seen once. The chain has TRBV19 and TRBJ1-1; possible D gene TRBD1, 6 bases. The CDR3 length is 16 residues. Trimming took 8 bases from V and 1 from J, leaving 20 bases between them. Germline CDR1 LNHDA, CDR2 SQIVND (reference sequence). CDR3 sequence reads: CASDDRWGTQNTEAFF. In DNA form, the CDR3 reads TGTGCCAGTGACGATCGGTGGGGGACACAGAACACTGAAGCTTTCTTT.

CDR3 sequence reads: CASSKTGGTDTQYF. For the CDR3, the DNA is TGTGCCAGCAGTAAGACAGGGGGCACAGATACGCAGTATTTT. This chain joins TRBV6-2 or TRBV6-3 and TRBJ2-3; 8 bases are a match to TRBD1. This CDR3 is built from 14 residues. The V gene end was trimmed by 5 bases and the J gene end by 1 base; junction bases not matched to a gene: 2. Germline CDR1 is MNHEY and CDR2 is SVGEGT.